This section outlines one TCR beta chain sequence together with its context. The data are from a study of shared clonotypes between healthy human individuals. Every subset's genomic DNA went evenly onto several immunoSEQ plates. The method was immunoSEQ multiplex PCR; TCRdb's version includes in-frame clones alone and lacks a portion of them. The sample shows about 1 million clones, around 74% of them seen only once. V was shortened by 5 bases and J by 10 bases, with 24 bases between the two germline ends. Germline loops: CDR1 SGHAT, CDR2 FQNNGV. CDR3 size: 16 residues. This chain connects TRBV11-2 to TRBJ2-1; D is tentatively TRBD1 or TRBD2 (5 bases each). The sample was memory CD4+ T cells sorted from blood. This sample's subset: CD45RA-negative fraction. The receptor was isolated from a man younger than 35 in good health. The CDR3 here is CASSPRTRRGSTEQFF. The CDR3 DNA follows: TGTGCCAGCAGCCCGCGGACAAGACGGGGCTCGACGGAGCAGTTCTTC.